This note documents a single T cell receptor beta chain sequence. The target antigen is unknown. The sample's time point: pre-treatment sample, taken before nivolumab and TIL therapy. Trimming removed 1 base from V and 6 bases from J, with 13 bases in between. CDR1 and CDR2 from the germline V gene are SEHNR and FQNEAQ (reference sequence). The CDR3 is 15 amino acids. The sample is drawn from a study of TIL therapy for anti-PD-1-resistant metastatic lung cancer. Study information: Several tumors were EGFR-mutant and two were ALK-rearranged. Tumors carried a median roughly 1.5 non-synonymous mutations per megabase.

The libraries were made with immunoSEQ v3. Profiling relied on immunoSEQ multiplex PCR, and the TCRdb table lists in-frame clones only, not all of them. This table holds fewer than 25,000 clones, 60% to 80% found once. Study-wide points: TIL clonotype persistence in blood showed no apparent association with response.

The rearrangement links TRBV7-9 to TRBJ1-5; D is unclear. Sequences were derived from blood, sampled at baseline. This receptor was obtained from a person between 30 and 79 years old with non-small cell lung cancer. This CDR3 reads CASSLGAEGGQPQHF. The CDR3 nucleotides are TGTGCCAGCAGCTTAGGGGCGGAGGGCGGTCAGCCCCAGCATTTT.